This T cell receptor (beta chain) was recorded in a study of breast tumors, draining lymph nodes, adjacent tissues. Study results and caveats: That most tumor T cells come from lymph nodes remained unproven. Data fit most tumor T cells coming from lymph node, expanding in tumor. Luminal-like breast cancer showed significantly greater tumor-nontumor repertoire similarity than basal-like breast cancer did. Tumor TCR diversity was below lymph nodes but above nontumor tissue.

Axillary draining lymph nodes of breast cancer patients supplied the node samples. Of note for this clonotype: Its specificity is not known. A much larger clone is a single base away; this may be a read error.

V was cut by 7 bases and J by 7 bases, with 10 bases left in between. The germline V gene encodes CDR1 MNHEY and CDR2 SVGAGI. The CDR3 is 11 amino acids. TCRdb re-called the multiplex PCR reads with MiXCR, one entry per CDR3 protein. The table records under 250,000 distinct CDR3 sequences, roughly 30% of them present only once. V and J are TRBV6-5 and TRBJ1-2; perhaps TRBD1 as D (5 bases). This TCR came from a female donor with breast cancer. Some clones in this sample may be carry-over from other donors' samples. The sequenced sample consisted of axillary lymph node tissue. CDR3 coding DNA: TGTGCCAGCATCCGGGGGTTTGGCTACACCTTC. Protein product: CASIRGFGYTF.